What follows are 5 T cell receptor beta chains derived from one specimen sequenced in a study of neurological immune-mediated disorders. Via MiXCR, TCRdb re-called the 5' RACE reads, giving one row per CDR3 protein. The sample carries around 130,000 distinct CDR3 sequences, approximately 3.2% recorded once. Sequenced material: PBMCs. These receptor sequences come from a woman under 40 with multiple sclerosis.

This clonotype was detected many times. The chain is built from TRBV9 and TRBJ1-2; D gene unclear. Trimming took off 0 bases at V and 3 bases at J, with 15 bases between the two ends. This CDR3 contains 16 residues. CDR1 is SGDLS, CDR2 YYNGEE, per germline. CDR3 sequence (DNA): TGTGCCAGCAGCGTAGCTATCGCGGGCCGGGACTATGGCTACACCTTC. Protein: CASSVAIAGRDYGYTF.

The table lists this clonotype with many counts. The CDR3 bases are TGCGCCAGCAGCTTGGAGGCCACGATGGGGGGAGATACGCAGTATTTT. Amino acid sequence: CASSLEATMGGDTQYF. The V call is TRBV5-1, the J call TRBJ2-3; TRBD2 is a possible D gene (6 bases). The CDR3 covers 16 residues. Trimming left V 0 bases short and J 5 bases short, with 16 bases between. The germline V gene encodes CDR1 SGHRS and CDR2 YFSETQ.

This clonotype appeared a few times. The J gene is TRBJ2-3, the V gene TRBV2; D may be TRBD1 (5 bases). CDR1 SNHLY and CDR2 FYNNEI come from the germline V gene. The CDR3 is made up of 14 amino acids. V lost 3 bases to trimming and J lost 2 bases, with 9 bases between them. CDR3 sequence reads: CASSEDTHTDTQYF. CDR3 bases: TGTGCCAGCAGTGAGGACACCCACACAGATACGCAGTATTTT. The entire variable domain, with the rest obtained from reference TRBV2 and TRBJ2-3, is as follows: EPEVTQTPSHQVTQMGQEVILRCVPISNHLYFYWYRQILGQKVEFLVSFYNNEISEKSEIFDDQFSVERPDGSNFTLKIRSTKLEDSAMYFCASSEDTHTDTQYFGPGTRLTVL.

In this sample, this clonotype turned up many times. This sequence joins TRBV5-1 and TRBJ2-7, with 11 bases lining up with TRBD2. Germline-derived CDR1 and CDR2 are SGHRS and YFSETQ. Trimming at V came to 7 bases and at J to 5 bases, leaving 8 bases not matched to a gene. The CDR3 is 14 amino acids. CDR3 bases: TGCGCCAGCCTACCTACTAGCGGGAGCGACGAGCAGTACTTC. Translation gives CASLPTSGSDEQYF.

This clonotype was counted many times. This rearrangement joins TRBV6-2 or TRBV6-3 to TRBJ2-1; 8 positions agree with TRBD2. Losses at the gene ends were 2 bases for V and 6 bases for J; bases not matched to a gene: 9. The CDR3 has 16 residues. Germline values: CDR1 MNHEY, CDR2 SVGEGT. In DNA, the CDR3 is TGTGCCAGCAGTTACCGGGTAGCGGGGTTTTCCAATGAGCAGTTCTTC. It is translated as CASSYRVAGFSNEQFF.